These 18 T cell receptor beta chains share one sample of origin, sequenced in a study of cytomegalovirus exposure and HLA in healthy donors. Primers: 60 Vbeta forward and 13 Jbeta reverse. Produced via immunoSEQ multiplex PCR; TCRdb's table is partial and in-frame only. The table has over 150,000 clones, 79% seen once; the top ten hold approximately 7.7%. The material sequenced was PBMCs. These receptors all come from a young man in good health and CMV-seropositive.

The chain has TRBV13 and TRBJ2-7; no reliable D call. The CDR3 extends over 12 amino acids. The V gene's germline CDR1 is PRHDT and CDR2 FYEKMQ (reference sequence). V was pared by 6 bases and J by 0 bases, with 6 bases between. CDR3 nucleotide sequence: TGTGCCAGCAGTCTAAGCTCCTACGAGCAGTACTTC. It translates to CASSLSSYEQYF.

The chain joins TRBV5-6 to TRBJ1-4, with 9 positions matching TRBD1. The CDR3 consists of 14 residues. The germline gives CDR1 SGHDT, CDR2 YYEEEE. Losses at the gene ends were 4 bases for V and 7 bases for J; bases not matched to a gene: 5. The CDR3 DNA reads as TGTGCCAGCAGCGAGGGACAGGGTTCTGAAAAACTGTTTTTT. As protein: CASSEGQGSEKLFF.

This chain joins TRBV5-5 and TRBJ2-7; no firm D call. With 0 bases removed from V and 4 bases from J, the gap between germline ends came to 8 bases. In germline, CDR1 is SGHKS, CDR2 YYEKEE (reference sequence). The CDR3 sequence is 13 residues long. CDR3 nucleotides: TGTGCCAGCAGCTTGGACAAGATATACGAGCAGTACTTC. It is translated as CASSLDKIYEQYF.

This chain joins TRBV7-9 and TRBJ2-3; 12 bases are a match to TRBD2. The ends lost 2 bases at V and 3 bases at J; junction bases unmatched: 0. The CDR3 covers 15 residues. CDR1 and CDR2 (germline): SEHNR, FQNEAQ (reference sequence). The CDR3 spells CASSLTSGRTDTQYF. The CDR3 DNA is TGTGCCAGCAGCTTAACTAGCGGGAGGACAGATACGCAGTATTTT.

The CDR3 is CASSRTSGTTGELFF. The CDR3 nucleotides are TGTGCCAGCTCACGGACTAGCGGGACTACCGGGGAGCTGTTTTTT. The chain couples TRBV18 to TRBJ2-2; 12 nucleotides align to TRBD2. V was pared by 4 bases and J by 5 bases, with 2 bases of the junction left unmatched. The CDR3 sequence is 15 residues long. Germline V lookup: CDR1 KGHSH, CDR2 LQKENI.

The chain is built from TRBV7-2 and TRBJ2-7; 14 bases align to TRBD2. Germline V gene sequence: CDR1 SGHTA, CDR2 FQGNSA. The CDR3 consists of 17 residues. The V segment lost 5 bases and the J segment 6 bases; nucleotides outside the gene matches: 12. The CDR3 spells CASSVRLGLAGVSEQYF. DNA of the CDR3: TGTGCCAGCAGCGTTCGACTGGGACTAGCGGGAGTTAGCGAGCAGTACTTC.

This clone has just one count. CDR3 sequence (DNA): TGTGCCAGCAGCCCCCAGGGCGACTCTGGAAACACCATATATTTT. Encoded protein: CASSPQGDSGNTIYF. The chain joins TRBV7-2 to TRBJ1-3; possibly TRBD1 for D (5 bases). The V end was cut by 5 bases, the J end by 0 bases, with 11 bases between. The germline V gene encodes CDR1 SGHTA and CDR2 FQGNSA. There are 15 residues in the CDR3. The full variable domain, with the rest looked up from reference TRBV7-2 and TRBJ1-3, is GAGVSQSPSNKVTEKGKDVELRCDPISGHTALYWYRQSLGQGLEFLIYFQGNSAPDKSGLPSDRFSAERTGGSVSTLTIQRTQQEDSAVYLCASSPQGDSGNTIYFGEGSWLTVV.

The chain uses TRBV6-1 and TRBJ2-1; tentatively, D is TRBD2 (6 bases). Germline V gene sequence: CDR1 MNHNS, CDR2 SASEGT. V was trimmed by 3 bases and J by 6 bases, leaving 12 bases between them. The CDR3 is 14 amino acids. Here the CDR3 DNA reads TGTGCCAGCAGTGATCTAGCGCCGATCAATGAGCAGTTCTTC. Protein sequence: CASSDLAPINEQFF.

The table lists this clone with a few counts. The chain links TRBV19 to TRBJ1-1; D remains ambiguous. CDR3 length equals 16 residues. Germline lookup yields CDR1 LNHDA and CDR2 SQIVND (reference sequence). V lost 7 bases and J lost 1, with 19 bases in between. In DNA form, the CDR3 reads TGTGCCAGTAACCCCCTCTACCGTGCAGGGAACACTGAAGCTTTCTTT. This gives the protein CASNPLYRAGNTEAFF.

This sequence joins TRBV28 and TRBJ2-5; D is possibly TRBD1 (5 bases). CDR1 and CDR2 (germline): MDHEN, SYDVKM. The CDR3 totals 17 residues. V was clipped by 4 bases and J by 7 bases, with 25 bases between them. The CDR3 DNA is TGTGCCAGCAGTTCACTACCGGCAGCCCCCGGAAGGGGGACCCAGTACTTC. This codes for CASSSLPAAPGRGTQYF.

This clone appeared once. The chain is built from TRBV5-6 and TRBJ2-1, with 7 bases aligning to TRBD1. The CDR3 has 16 amino acids. Germline CDR1 reads SGHDT; CDR2 reads YYEEEE. Trimming took 0 bases from V and 0 from J; bases not matched to a gene: 3. For the CDR3, the DNA is TGTGCCAGCAGCTTGGAGAGACAGGGCTCCTACAATGAGCAGTTCTTC. Translated, it gives CASSLERQGSYNEQFF.

The DNA for the CDR3 is TGTGCCAGCAGCGCGTACCAAGAGACCCAGTACTTC. This codes for CASSAYQETQYF. The chain employs TRBV7-6 and TRBJ2-5; D is undetermined. CDR1 SGHVS and CDR2 FNYEAQ come from the germline V gene. Trimming took 5 bases from V and 0 from J, leaving 4 bases between them. The CDR3 extends over 12 amino acids.

V usage is TRBV7-9 and J usage is TRBJ2-7, with 7 bases aligning to TRBD2. Germline V gene data show CDR1 as SEHNR and CDR2 as FQNEAQ (reference sequence). Germline trimming cut 5 bases from V and 6 bases from J; bases unmatched to any gene: 4. The CDR3 contains 12 residues. CDR3 bases: TGTGCCAGCAGCCCCGGGAGGCTCGAGCAGTACTTC. This codes for CASSPGRLEQYF.

The chain links TRBV14 to TRBJ2-7; perhaps TRBD1 as D (5 bases). Trimming took off 5 bases at V and 2 bases at J, with 7 bases between the two ends. The germline V gene has CDR1 SGHDN and CDR2 FVKESK. This CDR3 spans 12 amino acids. The CDR3 region is CASSMTAYEQYF. CDR3 bases: TGTGCCAGCAGCATGACAGCCTACGAGCAGTACTTC.

This clone came up a few times. The chain has TRBV27 and TRBJ1-2; 12 positions agree with TRBD1. The germline gives CDR1 MNHEY, CDR2 SMNVEV (reference sequence). Trimming took 8 bases from V and 8 from J; bases not matched to a gene: 15. There are 16 residues in the CDR3. The CDR3 sequence: CASFPTRGTGGAGYTF. As DNA, the CDR3 is TGTGCCAGCTTCCCAACCAGAGGGACAGGGGGCGCCGGCTACACCTTC.

The gene calls are TRBV2 and TRBJ2-2; tentatively, D is TRBD1 (6 bases). Germline V gene lookup returns CDR1 SNHLY and CDR2 FYNNEI. Trimming removed 10 bases at V and 0 bases at J, with 12 bases between. The CDR3 covers 14 residues. The CDR3 is CATAGTTNTGELFF. The CDR3 bases are TGTGCCACGGCCGGGACAACGAACACCGGGGAGCTGTTTTTT.

This clone was seen just once. The chain joins TRBV7-9 to TRBJ2-7, with D unclear. Germline assignment: CDR1 SEHNR and CDR2 FQNEAQ (reference sequence). V was clipped by 5 bases and J by 0 bases, with 11 bases between them. The CDR3 consists of 14 residues. The CDR3 nucleotides read TGTGCCAGCAGCGCTTCGGGTTTCTCCTACGAGCAGTACTTC. Translated, it gives CASSASGFSYEQYF.

This rearrangement joins TRBV2 to TRBJ2-1; TRBD2 agrees at 9 bases. The CDR3 contains 16 residues. CDR1 SNHLY and CDR2 FYNNEI come from the germline V gene. V trimming: 6 bases; J trimming: 10 bases; junction bases outside the gene matches: 16. This CDR3 reads CASRDPSGRSTREQFF. CDR3 coding DNA: TGTGCCAGCAGGGACCCGAGCGGGAGGTCTACGCGGGAGCAGTTCTTC.